These 14 T cell receptor beta chains came from one sample sequenced in a study of blood T cell repertoires in COVID-19. Using immunoSEQ multiplex PCR, the repertoire was profiled, and TCRdb retains in-frame clones only, with some absent. Here the sample spans 100,000 to 150,000 clones, around 90% being singletons. The source material was peripheral blood. The receptors were sampled from a woman aged 55-70 years with COVID-19, enrolled during active disease.

The rearrangement links TRBV7-8 to TRBJ2-3, with TRBD2 identical over 7 bases. In germline, CDR1 is SGHVS, CDR2 FQNEAQ. The CDR3 spans 17 residues. After removal of 5 bases from V and 1 base from J, the junction contained 12 bases not matched to a gene. CDR3 region: CASSLGLAGLGTDTQYF. In DNA, the CDR3 is TGTGCCAGCAGCCTAGGGTTAGCGGGTCTGGGCACAGATACGCAGTATTTT.

The rearrangement links TRBV9 to TRBJ1-2; 7 positions agree with TRBD1. The CDR3 extends over 12 amino acids. Germline V gene sequence: CDR1 SGDLS, CDR2 YYNGEE. V dropped 0 bases and J dropped 10; count of bases not matched to a gene: 3. The CDR3, as DNA: TGTGCCAGCAGCGTAGATAGGGGGCCCTACACCTTC. It specifies CASSVDRGPYTF.

The chain's CDR3 is CASSLRGYAEAFF. The CDR3 bases are TGTGCCAGCAGCTTAAGGGGATACGCTGAAGCTTTCTTT. The genes are TRBV11-2 and TRBJ1-1; a possible D gene is TRBD1 (5 bases). The V and J ends lost 2 bases and 6 bases respectively, with 10 bases between them. CDR1 and CDR2 from the germline V gene are SGHAT and FQNNGV. There are 13 residues in the CDR3.

This sequence joins TRBV6-5 and TRBJ1-2; D remains unclear. The CDR3 is made up of 12 amino acids. Germline values: CDR1 MNHEY, CDR2 SVGAGI. Trimming took off 2 bases at V and 10 bases at J, with 11 bases between the two ends. CDR3 sequence (DNA): TGTGCCAGCAGTTACGAGGGCGGGCTCTACACCTTC. Residues: CASSYEGGLYTF.

This chain links TRBV19 with TRBJ2-3, with 10 bases matching TRBD1. The CDR3 consists of 15 residues. The V gene end was trimmed by 4 bases and the J gene end by 6 bases; junction bases not matched to a gene: 7. Germline CDR1 reads LNHDA; CDR2 reads SQIVND (reference sequence). CDR3 bases: TGTGCCAGTAGTAAGGGACAGGGGATATCGGATACGCAGTATTTT. Residues: CASSKGQGISDTQYF.

V is TRBV10-3 and J is TRBJ2-3; tentative D call: TRBD2 (5 bases). Per germline, CDR1 ENHRY and CDR2 SYGVKD. The V gene lost 0 bases and the J gene lost 4 bases, with 14 bases spanning the gap. The CDR3 length is 16 residues. CDR3 protein: CAISESSGSRSDTQYF. CDR3 in DNA: TGTGCCATCAGTGAGTCGAGTGGGAGTAGGTCAGATACGCAGTATTTT.

Only one count was recorded for this clone. The chain links TRBV29-1 to TRBJ2-5, with TRBD2 matching 12 bases. CDR3 length: 15 residues. V trimming: 3 bases; J trimming: 5 bases; junction bases outside the gene matches: 7. CDR1 and CDR2 from the germline V gene are SQVTM and ANQGSEA. The DNA of the CDR3 is TGCAGCGTTGACGGACTAGCGGGGAGCCAGGAGACCCAGTACTTC. Translation: CSVDGLAGSQETQYF.

The chain carries TRBV7-3 and TRBJ1-1, with D uncertain. The CDR3 extends over 13 amino acids. Germline CDR1 is SGHTA and CDR2 is FQGTGA. Trimming pared 3 bases from V and 2 bases from J, leaving 7 bases between. For the CDR3, the DNA is TGTGCCAGCAGCTTTGGAGCTAACACTGAAGCTTTCTTT. As protein: CASSFGANTEAFF.

This clone was seen a handful of times. The rearrangement joins TRBV6-4 to TRBJ2-2, with TRBD1 matching over 10 bases. CDR3 length: 18 residues. Germline V gene data show CDR1 as MRHNA and CDR2 as SNTAGT. J gave up 4 bases and V 4 bases, and 12 bases lay outside the gene matches. The CDR3 nucleotides are TGTGCCAGCAGTGCATCCTATTCCCGGGACAGGGGCACCGGGGAGCTGTTTTTT. Its protein product is CASSASYSRDRGTGELFF.

The rearrangement joins TRBV11-2 to TRBJ2-3; TRBD2 might be the D (7 bases). Deletions cut 5 bases from V and 7 bases from J, with 19 bases between. From germline, CDR1 is SGHAT and CDR2 FQNNGV. The length of the CDR3 is 15 residues. CDR3 coding DNA: TGTGCCAGCAGCCCCCGCCGTGGGGGGGCACATACGCAGTATTTT. It codes for CASSPRRGGAHTQYF.

The chain joins TRBV11-2 to TRBJ1-6; D remains ambiguous. The CDR3 spans 14 residues. The V gene lost 2 bases and the J gene lost 7 bases, with 9 bases spanning the gap. Germline V gene lookup returns CDR1 SGHAT and CDR2 FQNNGV. The CDR3 spells CASSLNARNSPLHF. CDR3 nucleotide sequence: TGTGCCAGCAGCTTAAATGCGAGAAATTCACCCCTCCACTTT.

This chain links TRBV6-2 or TRBV6-3 with TRBJ2-7; 8 nucleotides line up with TRBD1. The CDR3 is made up of 14 amino acids. Trimming took 2 bases from V and 5 from J; bases not matched to a gene: 5. Germline-derived CDR1 and CDR2 are MNHEY and SVGEGT. The CDR3 spells CASSYEAGGHEQYF. CDR3 in DNA: TGTGCCAGCAGTTACGAGGCAGGGGGCCACGAGCAGTACTTC.

J is TRBJ2-7 and V is TRBV19, with 7 nucleotides matching TRBD2. V lost 3 bases to trimming and J lost 6 bases; unmatched junction nucleotides: 5. This CDR3 region has 13 residues. Germline V gene sequence: CDR1 LNHDA, CDR2 SQIVND (reference sequence). The CDR3 here is CASSIRAGIEQYF. Here the CDR3 DNA reads TGTGCCAGTAGTATTCGAGCGGGGATCGAGCAGTACTTC. The full variable domain, its missing parts supplied by reference TRBV19 and TRBJ2-7, is DGGITQSPKYLFRKEGQNVTLSCEQNLNHDAMYWYRQDPGQGLRLIYYSQIVNDFQKGDIAEGYSVSREKKESFPLTVTSAQKNPTAFYLCASSIRAGIEQYFGPGTRLTVT.

The chain recombines TRBV5-6 with TRBJ1-1; TRBD1 matches at 9 bases. Per germline, CDR1 SGHDT and CDR2 YYEEEE. V was clipped by 0 bases and J by 7 bases; unmatched bases: 13. The CDR3 extends over 17 amino acids. The CDR3 DNA follows: TGTGCCAGCAGCTTGGTGTGGGGACAGGGAGAGATAGGTGAAGCTTTCTTT. This translates into CASSLVWGQGEIGEAFF.